Below, 9 T cell receptor beta chains from the same sample are listed, as sequenced in a study of prognosis after radiotherapy for stage I lung cancer (dated by TCRdb to 2020 to 2023). Instrument used: Illumina HiSeq 3000. The TCR beta CDR3 region was amplified from genomic DNA by two rounds of multiplex PCR. The first PCR round used primers specific to each TRBV and TRBJ gene, with sequences filed in Chinese patent CN105087789A. TCRdb took the public reads, trimmed them with fastp at Q25, ran MiXCR for clone calling and kept in-frame beta chains. Entries are consolidated by CDR3 protein sequence, retaining the most common genes and DNA. Present in this sample are around 15,000 distinct CDR3 sequences, approximately 55% of which were seen just once. The ten most abundant clones make up approximately 40% of the sample. The source was PBMCs, collected before or after stereotactic body radiation therapy (not recorded which). The receptors stem from a donor aged 50 or older with non-small cell lung cancer.

The chain joins TRBV6-1 to TRBJ1-2; no reliable D call. CDR3 length: 13 residues. Trimming pared 6 bases from V and 9 bases from J, leaving 17 bases between. Germline CDR1 and CDR2: MNHNS and SASEGT. CDR3 amino acids: CASSLTSLYCYTF. The CDR3 region has the DNA TGTGCCAGCAGCTTAACGAGCCTATATTGCTACACCTTC.

The rearrangement joins TRBV7-8 to TRBJ2-3; tentative D call: TRBD2 (6 bases). Germline CDR1 SGHVS, CDR2 FQNEAQ. Trimming stripped 4 bases from V and 2 bases from J, with 13 bases between. The CDR3 runs to 15 residues. DNA for the CDR3: TGTGCCAGCAGCTACAGTGGAGGGTTCACAGATACGCAGTATTTT. This encodes CASSYSGGFTDTQYF.

For this clonotype: Given a much more abundant clone one base away, this may be a read error. The gene calls are TRBV5-4 and TRBJ2-5, with TRBD2 identical over 12 bases. V gave up 4 bases and J gave up 10 bases; unmatched junction bases: 14. The germline V gene has CDR1 SGHNT and CDR2 YYREEE (reference sequence). The CDR3 covers 16 residues. The CDR3 spells CASSLTSGSLHGNQYF. DNA for the CDR3: TGTGCCAGCAGCCTGACTAGCGGGAGCCTACATGGGAACCAGTACTTC. The complete variable domain, with remaining parts taken from reference TRBV5-4 and TRBJ2-5, reads ETGVTQSPTHLIKTRGQQVTLRCSSQSGHNTVSWYQQALGQGPQFIFQYYREEENGRGNFPPRFSGLQFPNYSSELNVNALELDDSALYLCASSLTSGSLHGNQYFGPGTRLLVL.

The genes are TRBV11-2 and TRBJ1-1; 7 positions agree with TRBD1. The CDR3 runs to 14 residues. The V segment lost 1 base and the J segment 10 bases; nucleotides outside the gene matches: 9. Germline V gives CDR1 SGHAT, CDR2 FQNNGV. The CDR3 bases are TGTGCCAGCAGCTTAGGATTTCGCAGGGGGGGAGCTTTCTTT. Translating gives CASSLGFRRGGAFF.

J is TRBJ1-5 and V is TRBV2; D possibly corresponds to TRBD1 (6 bases). Per germline, CDR1 SNHLY and CDR2 FYNNEI. The germline V and J ends were trimmed by 5 bases and 6 bases, with 8 bases remaining between them. The CDR3 has 12 residues. CDR3 nucleotides: TGTGCCAGCAGTAAGGGGGTTCAGCCCCAGCATTTT. Translated: CASSKGVQPQHF.

The V call is TRBV12-3 or TRBV12-4, the J call TRBJ1-2; 11 nucleotides line up with TRBD1. Losses at the gene ends were 8 bases for V and 4 bases for J; bases not matched to a gene: 18. The CDR3 runs to 18 residues. The CDR3 DNA follows: TGTGCCAGCGGCAATCTGGGACAGGGGGAGGCTTTTGTCTATGGCTACACCTTC. Protein sequence: CASGNLGQGEAFVYGYTF.

This sequence joins TRBV7-2 and TRBJ2-3; 7 positions agree with TRBD1. The J segment lost 0 bases and the V segment lost 8 bases, leaving 5 bases of the junction unmatched. The CDR3 runs 14 residues. Germline assignment: CDR1 SGHTA and CDR2 FQGNSA. CDR3 DNA: TGTGCCAGCGGCGAGGGACAGAGCACAGATACGCAGTATTTT. As protein: CASGEGQSTDTQYF.

The sample holds many counts of this clonotype. The V call is TRBV7-9, the J call TRBJ1-4, with D uncertain. V lost 5 bases and J 0 bases, leaving 10 bases between the germline ends. The CDR3 length is 15 residues. Germline CDR1 and CDR2: SEHNR and FQNEAQ (reference sequence). The CDR3 loop is CASSRSGTTNEKLFF. The CDR3 bases are TGTGCCAGCAGCCGGTCGGGGACAACTAATGAAAAACTGTTTTTT.

This sequence joins TRBV12-3 or TRBV12-4 and TRBJ2-7; 10 bases align to TRBD1. The CDR3 runs 17 residues. V lost 5 bases and J lost 7; bases outside the gene matches: 17. The chain's CDR3 is CASSLWTGGINTGEQYF. CDR3 sequence (DNA): TGTGCCAGCAGTCTATGGACAGGGGGTATCAACACCGGGGAGCAGTACTTC.